These T cell receptor beta chains were read from a single sample in a study of blood T cell repertoires in COVID-19. Using immunoSEQ multiplex PCR, the repertoire was profiled, and TCRdb retains in-frame clones only, with some absent. The sample includes 60,000 to 95,000 clones, roughly 89% seen only once; the top ten take roughly 6.1%. Material for sequencing was peripheral blood. These receptors were taken from a human donor in a cohort sampled during active COVID-19. Each CDR3 is given with its conserved first and last residue. The D gene is left open where the match is weak. Size is omitted from some rows. Given values are once, few, many or a class for expanded clones.

V	size	D	J	CDR3	DNA
TRBV7-2	.	TRBD1	TRBJ1-5	CASSLTGVNQPQHF	TGTGCCAGCAGCTTGACAGGGGTGAATCAGCCCCAGCATTTT
TRBV7-9	.	TRBD2	TRBJ2-3	CASSLDLFPRLAGDTQYF	TGTGCCAGCAGCTTAGATTTGTTCCCGAGACTAGCGGGAGATACGCAGTATTTT
TRBV7-2	.	TRBD2	TRBJ2-7	CASSLEAGGYYEQYF	TGTGCCAGCAGCTTAGAGGCGGGGGGGTACTACGAGCAGTACTTC
TRBV2	.	.	TRBJ2-7	CASSLGGLSSYEQYF	TGTGCCAGCAGCCTAGGGGGTTTGAGCTCCTACGAGCAGTACTTC
TRBV5-4	.	.	TRBJ2-7	CASSFTGGDEQYF	TGTGCCAGCAGCTTCACAGGGGGGGACGAGCAGTACTTC
TRBV29-1	.	TRBD1	TRBJ1-5	CSVSNRGGSNQPQHF	TGCAGCGTTTCCAACAGGGGAGGTAGCAATCAGCCCCAGCATTTT
TRBV7-3	.	TRBD1	TRBJ2-7	CASSPEPTGGYEQYF	TGTGCCAGCAGCCCCGAACCCACAGGGGGCTACGAGCAGTACTTC
TRBV5-4	.	.	TRBJ2-5	CASSSRQGSETQYF	TGTGCCAGCAGCTCACGCCAGGGGTCCGAGACCCAGTACTTC
TRBV9	.	.	TRBJ1-5	CASSASGYQPQHF	TGTGCCAGCAGCGCCTCCGGGTATCAGCCCCAGCATTTT
TRBV3-1/TRBV3-2	.	TRBD2	TRBJ2-4	CASSQDLSSGDFQYF	TGTGCCAGCAGCCAAGATCTGTCTAGCGGGGACTTTCAGTACTTC
TRBV3-1/TRBV3-2	.	TRBD2	TRBJ2-5	CASSRSGGPQETQYF	TGTGCCAGCAGCCGGAGCGGGGGGCCTCAAGAGACCCAGTACTTC
TRBV6-2/TRBV6-3	.	TRBD1	TRBJ2-7	CASSYNRGHEQYF	TGTGCCAGCAGTTATAATAGGGGGCACGAGCAGTACTTC
TRBV24-1	once	.	TRBJ1-1	CATSEPREFYTEAFF	TGTGCCACCAGTGAACCCAGGGAATTTTACACTGAAGCTTTCTTT
TRBV21-1	.	.	TRBJ2-2	CASSTTGTGDTGELFF	TGTGCCAGCAGCACGACTGGGACAGGGGACACCGGGGAGCTGTTTTTT
TRBV14	.	.	TRBJ2-7	CASSHAPGAGYEQYF	TGTGCCAGCAGCCACGCGCCAGGGGCTGGCTACGAGCAGTACTTC
TRBV3-1/TRBV3-2	.	.	TRBJ2-7	CASSQEGTADPYEQYF	TGTGCCAGCAGCCAAGAAGGAACAGCGGATCCATACGAGCAGTACTTC
TRBV6-6	.	.	TRBJ1-2	CASSRTQTVGSNYGYTF	TGTGCCAGCAGTCGCACCCAAACGGTCGGGTCTAACTATGGCTACACCTTC
TRBV7-2	.	TRBD1	TRBJ1-4	CASSFGQGSEKLFF	TGTGCCAGCAGCTTCGGACAGGGTAGCGAAAAACTGTTTTTT
TRBV5-1	.	TRBD2	TRBJ2-1	CASSGSGAHEQFF	TGCGCCAGCAGCGGTAGCGGGGCCCATGAGCAGTTCTTC
TRBV7-2	.	TRBD2	TRBJ2-5	CASSFLRGGQETQYF	TGTGCCAGCAGCTTTCTTCGGGGGGGGCAAGAGACCCAGTACTTC
TRBV4-3	.	.	TRBJ2-1	CASSPTGTVNDNEQFF	TGCGCCAGCAGCCCCACCGGGACTGTAAACGACAATGAGCAGTTCTTC
TRBV6-2/TRBV6-3	few	.	TRBJ1-5	CASSFDIHVQPQHF	TGTGCCAGCAGTTTCGACATCCACGTTCAGCCCCAGCATTTT
TRBV19	once	TRBD1	TRBJ1-2	CASSLPGQEFLSYGYTF	TGTGCCAGTAGTCTTCCCGGACAGGAATTCCTAAGCTATGGCTACACCTTC
TRBV21-1	.	.	TRBJ1-4	CASSKGRAPPTNEKLFF	TGTGCCAGCAGCAAAGGCAGGGCGCCGCCAACTAATGAAAAACTGTTTTTT
TRBV28	.	TRBD1	TRBJ1-2	CAGGGENGYTF	TGTGCCGGAGGGGGCGAAAATGGCTACACCTTC
TRBV7-9	.	.	TRBJ1-2	CASSLRFWEGNGYTF	TGTGCCAGCAGCTTAAGGTTCTGGGAGGGAAACGGCTACACCTTC
TRBV6-5	.	TRBD2	TRBJ2-5	CASRLAGGGVETQYF	TGTGCCAGCAGACTAGCGGGGGGGGGAGTGGAGACCCAGTACTTC
TRBV30	.	TRBD1	TRBJ1-1	CAWVNQGARDTEAFF	TGTGCCTGGGTTAACCAGGGGGCGAGGGACACTGAAGCTTTCTTT
TRBV6-2/TRBV6-3	once	.	TRBJ2-7	CASSYLGSREQYF	TGTGCCAGCAGTTACTTGGGGAGCCGGGAGCAGTACTTC
TRBV21-1	.	.	TRBJ2-7	CASSKVADNYRSYEQYF	TGTGCCAGCAGCAAAGTAGCCGATAACTACAGGAGTTACGAGCAGTACTTC
TRBV29-1	.	TRBD2	TRBJ2-1	CSETGTSGGAHYNEQFF	TGCTCCGAAACCGGGACTAGCGGGGGGGCCCACTACAATGAGCAGTTCTTC
TRBV5-1	.	.	TRBJ2-7	CASLGSSYEQYF	TGCGCCAGTCTGGGCAGCTCCTACGAGCAGTACTTC
TRBV30	.	.	TRBJ2-7	CAWSGLRRTYEQYF	TGTGCCTGGAGCGGCTTGCGGCGGACCTACGAGCAGTACTTC
TRBV11-2	.	TRBD2	TRBJ2-7	CASSPIPASGHYEQYF	TGTGCCAGCAGCCCCATTCCGGCTAGCGGACACTACGAGCAGTACTTC
TRBV5-6	.	.	TRBJ1-1	CASTLRGSTEAFF	TGTGCCAGCACCCTGCGGGGGAGCACTGAAGCTTTCTTT
TRBV5-1	.	.	TRBJ1-1	CASSLAGQNTEAFF	TGCGCCAGCAGCTTGGCTGGACAGAACACTGAAGCTTTCTTT
TRBV2	.	TRBD2	TRBJ2-1	CASSDPRGGREQFF	TGTGCCAGCAGTGATCCGCGGGGGGGCCGTGAGCAGTTCTTC
TRBV7-2	.	TRBD2	TRBJ2-7	CASSSASGGQYEQYF	TGTGCCAGCAGCTCTGCCAGCGGGGGGCAGTACGAGCAGTACTTC
TRBV30	.	.	TRBJ2-7	CAWTGEGIHEQYF	TGTGCCTGGACCGGCGAGGGAATACACGAGCAGTACTTC
TRBV7-8	.	.	TRBJ1-3	CASSLSGSGGNTIYF	TGTGCCAGCAGCTTAAGCGGGAGCGGTGGAAACACCATATATTTT
TRBV5-6	few	.	TRBJ1-4	CASSPRLGGKLFF	TGTGCCAGCAGCCCAAGATTGGGGGGAAAACTGTTTTTT
TRBV9	.	.	TRBJ1-6	CASSVGYTYNSPLHF	TGTGCCAGCAGCGTAGGGTACACCTATAATTCACCCCTCCACTTT
TRBV4-1	.	.	TRBJ1-2	CASSQARGGSDGYTF	TGCGCCAGCAGCCAAGCACGGGGGGGGTCGGATGGCTACACCTTC
TRBV18	.	TRBD1	TRBJ2-2	CASSLTRHGQAGQTGELFF	TGTGCCAGCTCACTTACGAGACATGGACAGGCCGGACAGACCGGGGAGCTGTTTTTT
TRBV5-5	once	.	TRBJ2-7	CASSLNSPYEQYF	TGTGCCAGCAGCTTGAACAGCCCCTACGAGCAGTACTTC
TRBV7-9	.	.	TRBJ2-3	CASSRGTASSTDTQYF	TGTGCCAGCAGCCGGGGGACAGCTTCCAGCACAGATACGCAGTATTTT
TRBV6-5	.	.	TRBJ2-7	CASSYSGSFSYEQYF	TGTGCCAGCAGTTACTCGGGGAGCTTCTCCTACGAGCAGTACTTC
TRBV19	.	.	TRBJ1-2	CARTHPGFNYGYTF	TGTGCCAGAACCCATCCGGGGTTTAACTATGGCTACACCTTC
TRBV5-1	.	.	TRBJ1-2	CASSLAAGEMYGYTF	TGCGCCAGCAGCTTGGCCGCAGGGGAGATGTACGGCTACACCTTC